This TCR beta chain was found in a study of CD8 T cells in Susac syndrome. Random hexamers were used to reverse transcribe an amount of roughly 0.5 to 1 ug RNA. The amplification used immunoSEQ multiplex PCR on TCR beta CDR3; it spanned 54 Vbeta and 13 Jbeta. TCRdb itself ran the immunoSEQ multiplex PCR reads through MiXCR, one entry per CDR3 protein. The repertoire holds about 200,000 distinct CDR3 sequences, with about 93% as singletons. The CDR3 totals 15 residues. Germline CDR1 MGHDK, CDR2 SYGVNS. The germline V and J ends were trimmed by 1 base and 5 bases, with 14 bases remaining between them. Sequencing of TCR beta was carried out in blood CD8+ and CD4+ T cells.

Material: CD8+ T cells from PBMCs. V and J are TRBV25-1 and TRBJ1-1; D may be TRBD1 (6 bases). This sequence originates from a human donor with multiple sclerosis. Written as DNA, the CDR3 is TGTGCCAGCAGTGAATTCGGGGGGCGGGGGACTGAAGCTTTCTTT. Protein: CASSEFGGRGTEAFF.